Shown below are 13 T cell receptor beta chains from a single sample sequenced in a study of breast tumors, draining lymph nodes, adjacent tissues. Breast cancer patients provided tissue from their axillary draining lymph nodes. TCRdb reprocessed the multiplex PCR reads via MiXCR and lists one record per CDR3 protein. The sample carries 200,000 to 250,000 distinct CDR3 sequences, 30% to 35% recorded once. Material for sequencing was axillary lymph node tissue. These receptor sequences come from a female donor with breast cancer. Some clones in this sample may be carry-over from other donors' samples.

This clonotype showed up many times. The chain has TRBV6-5 and TRBJ1-3; possible D gene TRBD1, 6 bases. This CDR3 comprises 15 residues. In germline, CDR1 is MNHEY, CDR2 SVGAGI. V lost 5 bases and J 0 bases, leaving 11 bases between the germline ends. CDR3 loop: CASSPGHLSGNTIYF. In DNA form, the CDR3 reads TGTGCCAGCAGTCCGGGACACCTCTCTGGAAACACCATATATTTT.

The table lists this clonotype with many counts. The V call is TRBV11-2, the J call TRBJ2-6; no definite D call. Trimming left V 2 bases short and J 0 bases short, with 8 bases between. Germline CDR1 and CDR2: SGHAT and FQNNGV. This CDR3 spans 16 amino acids. CDR3 coding DNA: TGTGCCAGCAGCTTACTCTTTAACTCTGGGGCCAACGTCCTGACTTTC. Amino acids: CASSLLFNSGANVLTF.

The V and J genes are TRBV20-1 and TRBJ2-3; 9 nucleotides agree with TRBD2. The V and J ends lost 0 bases and 2 bases, in that order; junction bases with no gene match: 6. CDR3 length: 16 residues. CDR1 and CDR2 (germline): DFQATT, SNEGSKA (reference sequence). The CDR3 here is CSARDLGLANTDTQYF. CDR3 DNA sequence: TGCAGTGCTAGAGATCTGGGACTAGCCAACACAGATACGCAGTATTTT.

Points on this clonotype: Because the CDR3's place on the DNA is in doubt, the DNA is left out and the CDR3 is given as listed by TCRdb. This chain links TRBV7-9 with TRBJ2-7; the D segment call TRBD1 is taken from the table without a DNA check. The CDR3 spans 24 amino acids, including both terminal residues. Per the germline V gene, CDR1 is SEHNR and CDR2 is FQNEAQ (reference sequence). This CDR3 reads CASSIYLCSVEGYRSVQGDYEQYF.

This clonotype was counted ten times or more. The J gene is TRBJ2-1, the V gene TRBV12-3 or TRBV12-4, with TRBD2 identical over 11 bases. V trimming: 4 bases; J trimming: 9 bases; junction bases outside the gene matches: 8. The CDR3 loop spans 15 amino acids. CDR3 sequence (DNA): TGTGCCAGCAGTTCGGGACTAGCGGATAGTAGTGAGCAGTTCTTC. It encodes CASSSGLADSSEQFF.

This clonotype showed up just a few times. The chain couples TRBV6-5 to TRBJ1-2; 8 nucleotides line up with TRBD1. Germline loops: CDR1 MNHEY, CDR2 SVGAGI. The CDR3 consists of 12 residues. Trimming took 8 bases from V and 7 from J; bases not matched to a gene: 6. The CDR3 reads CASYQGAGGYTF. In DNA form, the CDR3 reads TGTGCCAGCTATCAGGGGGCGGGTGGCTACACCTTC.

The CDR3 DNA follows: TGTGCCACCAGCAGAGATCGCCAAGGACGCAATCAGCCCCAGCATTTT. Translating it yields CATSRDRQGRNQPQHF. The chain has TRBV15 and TRBJ1-5; no clear D gene. Trimming cost V 0 bases and J 2 bases, with 11 bases left between them. The CDR3 totals 16 residues. CDR1 and CDR2 from the germline V gene are LNHNV and YYDKDF (reference sequence).

The sample holds one count of this clonotype. This may stem from a read error, because a much larger clone lies one nucleotide away. CDR3 sequence: CASSPGGGGETQYF. In nucleotides, the CDR3 is TGTGCCAGCAGCCCCGGGGGTGGAGGAGAGACCCAGTACTTC. J is TRBJ2-5 and V is TRBV9, with D perhaps matching TRBD2 (6 bases). The CDR3 covers 14 residues. Germline V gives CDR1 SGDLS, CDR2 YYNGEE. Trimming took 4 bases from V and 4 from J, leaving 14 bases between them.

This clonotype has a count of ten or more. V usage is TRBV12-3 or TRBV12-4 and J usage is TRBJ1-6; D gene ambiguous. V gave up 3 bases and J gave up 6 bases, with 12 bases separating them. The CDR3 consists of 15 residues. CDR3 in amino acids: CASSFWGLGNSPLHF. The CDR3 DNA follows: TGTGCCAGCAGTTTTTGGGGTTTGGGTAATTCACCCCTCCACTTT.

V usage is TRBV6-5 and J usage is TRBJ2-1; D might be TRBD2 (5 bases). The CDR3 consists of 15 residues. The V end was cut by 6 bases, the J end by 0 bases, with 12 bases between. CDR1 is MNHEY, CDR2 SVGAGI, per germline. CDR3 in amino acids: CASSPDFSSYNEQFF. The CDR3, as DNA: TGTGCCAGCAGCCCGGACTTCAGCTCCTACAATGAGCAGTTCTTC.

This clonotype was detected only a few times. V usage is TRBV2 and J usage is TRBJ1-1, with D tentatively TRBD1 (5 bases). Germline V lookup: CDR1 SNHLY, CDR2 FYNNEI. V was cut by 6 bases and J by 1 base, with 12 bases left in between. The CDR3 contains 14 residues. CDR3 in DNA: TGTGCCAGCAGCTGGGGGAGGGGGAACACTGAAGCTTTCTTT. This sequence encodes CASSWGRGNTEAFF.

V and J are TRBV28 and TRBJ2-1; the D gene is possibly TRBD2 (5 bases). CDR1 is MDHEN and CDR2 is SYDVKM in the germline V gene. This CDR3 has 17 amino acids. Trimming cost V 3 bases and J 2 bases, with 17 bases left between them. The CDR3 spells CASSFGRGKGTYNEQFF. The DNA for the CDR3 is TGTGCCAGCAGTTTTGGTCGAGGGAAGGGAACCTACAATGAGCAGTTCTTC. Using reference TRBV28 and TRBJ2-1 for the parts outside the CDR3, the full variable domain is DVKVTQSSRYLVKRTGEKVFLECVQDMDHENMFWYRQDPGLGLRLIYFSYDVKMKEKGDIPEGYSVSREKKERFSLILESASTNQTSMYLCASSFGRGKGTYNEQFFGPGTRLTVL.

Comments on this clonotype: This is likely a read error, given that the CDR3 carries no conserved phenylalanine or tryptophan at its end. The DNA is left out, because the CDR3 cannot be placed on it with certainty; the CDR3 is given as TCRdb lists it. V usage is TRBV2 and J usage is TRBJ1-4. Including both end residues, the CDR3 is 9 amino acids long. Per the germline V gene, CDR1 is SNHLY and CDR2 is FYNNEI. CDR3 in amino acids: CASSENWTL.